The clone carrying this T cell receptor beta chain occurred a few times. Its antigen is not known. Losses at the gene ends were 7 bases for V and 4 bases for J; bases not matched to a gene: 3. Looked up from germline, CDR1 is SGHKS and CDR2 is YYEKEE (reference sequence). The CDR3 runs to 13 residues. These data belong to a study of T-cell memory formation after mild COVID-19. The study, taken as a whole, reports: CD4+ contracting clones were mainly CM and EM; CD8+ ones, EMRA. Prior to infection, memory already included some responding clones, suggesting cross-reactive memory joined.

TCRdb itself ran the 5' RACE reads through MiXCR, one entry per CDR3 protein. The table has 450,000 or so distinct CDR3 sequences, 20% to 25% seen once. The chain is built from TRBV5-5 and TRBJ2-2; 8 bases match TRBD1. The sequenced material came from PBMCs or a T cell subset sorted from them (not recorded which). The TCR sequence derives from an adult woman who had mild COVID-19 (a few samples of this study predate the infection). Cell type and time point are not known. CDR3 nucleotide sequence: TGTGCCAGCCGGACAGGGCCCACCGGGGAGCTGTTTTTT. This encodes CASRTGPTGELFF.